Listed below are T cell receptor beta chains from one sample, sequenced in a study of blood T cells in healthy people across ages. MiXCR, applied by TCRdb to the 5' RACE reads, yields one record per CDR3 protein. The data hold just under 750,000 distinct CDR3 sequences, with 20% to 25% observed a single time. The sequenced sample consisted of blood. The receptors originated from a man between 65 and 80 years old in good health. Both conserved end residues are part of each CDR3. Fields, in order: V gene, clone size, D gene, J gene, CDR3 DNA, CDR3 protein. D genes are given only for firm matches. A row's size may be missing; if present it is once, few, many or a size class.

>TRBV19|.|.|TRBJ2-1
TGTGCCAGTAGTAGGGTCCCTAATGAGCAGTTCTTC
CASSRVPNEQFF
>TRBV6-6|few|.|TRBJ1-2
TGTGCCAGCATTCGGGGTAAAACACCCTGGCAGTATGGCTACACCTTC
CASIRGKTPWQYGYTF
>TRBV15|.|TRBD1|TRBJ2-3
TGTGCCACCAGCAGACCTCGGGGACAGGGCGGAGATACGCAGTATTTT
CATSRPRGQGGDTQYF
>TRBV4-1|.|TRBD2|TRBJ2-3
TGCGCCAGCGCTAAGACGGCGGGAGTAGGAGATACGCAGTATTTT
CASAKTAGVGDTQYF
>TRBV20-1|few|.|TRBJ1-2
TGCAGTGCTAGAGTTGGAGAGGCTGGGAAAGGCTACACCTTC
CSARVGEAGKGYTF
>TRBV20-1|few|.|TRBJ2-3
TGCAGTGCTAGAGACGGACAAAGGAAGGCAGATACGCAGTATTTT
CSARDGQRKADTQYF
>TRBV29-1|few|.|TRBJ1-2
TGCAGCGTGGAGATCACGTCGGACTATGGCTACACCTTC
CSVEITSDYGYTF
>TRBV11-2|many|.|TRBJ1-2
TGTGCCAGCAGCTTAGGAGTCAGCTATGGCTACACCTTC
CASSLGVSYGYTF
>TRBV6-6|few|.|TRBJ2-7
TGTGCCAGCAGTTACCAGGGACCCCCCGACGAGCAGTACTTC
CASSYQGPPDEQYF
>TRBV25-1|few|.|TRBJ1-4
TGTGCCAGCAGTTCCCGGGATTGGAATGAAAAACTGTTTTTT
CASSSRDWNEKLFF
>TRBV30|.|.|TRBJ1-3
TGTGCCTGGAGGGGCCGGGGGCTAAATGGAAACACCATATATTTT
CAWRGRGLNGNTIYF
>TRBV5-1|few|TRBD2|TRBJ2-3
TGCGCCAGCAGCCCCCGGACTAGCGCCAGCACAGATACGCAGTATTTT
CASSPRTSASTDTQYF
>TRBV29-1|.|.|TRBJ1-5
TGCAGCACCCTCTCCACCGGGGCCGGCCAGCATTTT
CSTLSTGAGQHF
>TRBV20-1|once|.|TRBJ2-7
TGCAGTGCCGATGCAGGGGAGGACGAGCAGTACTTC
CSADAGEDEQYF
>TRBV5-1|few|.|TRBJ2-7
TGCGCCAGCAGTAGACAGGACCCCTCATACGAGCAGTACTTC
CASSRQDPSYEQYF
>TRBV28|.|TRBD1|TRBJ1-6
TGTGCCAGCAGTTATCGAGACAGGGATAATTCACCCCTCCACTTT
CASSYRDRDNSPLHF
>TRBV6-2/TRBV6-3|.|.|TRBJ1-5
TGTGCCAGCAGTTACCTGAGCAATCAGCCCCAGCATTTT
CASSYLSNQPQHF
>TRBV5-1|few|.|TRBJ1-1
TGCGCCAGCAGCTTCCGGGACGCATCTGAAGCTTTCTTT
CASSFRDASEAFF
>TRBV3-1|.|TRBD1|TRBJ2-1
TGTGCCGGCAGCCAAGAACGGGGGACAGGATCAAATGAGCAGTTCTTC
CAGSQERGTGSNEQFF
>TRBV20-1|few|TRBD1|TRBJ1-1
TGCAGTGCTAACAGGGGAAGAGGAACTGAAGCTTTCTTT
CSANRGRGTEAFF
>TRBV2|few|.|TRBJ2-5
TGTGCCAGCATCGTCGGGCGTCAAGAGACCCAGTACTTC
CASIVGRQETQYF
>TRBV28|.|.|TRBJ2-6
TGTGCCAGCGGGGAGGGGGCCAACGTCCTGACTTTC
CASGEGANVLTF
>TRBV4-3|.|.|TRBJ2-5
TGCGCCAGCAGCCAAGAGGGGTTGTACCAAGAGACCCAGTACTTC
CASSQEGLYQETQYF
>TRBV6-2/TRBV6-3|.|.|TRBJ2-1
TGTGCCAGCAGCCCCCCCCACAATGAGCAGTTCTTC
CASSPPHNEQFF
>TRBV7-2|few|.|TRBJ1-6
TGTGCCAGCAGGAGTGAGTCCTATAATTCACCCCTCCACTTT
CASRSESYNSPLHF
>TRBV12-3/TRBV12-4|few|.|TRBJ1-2
TGTGCCAGCAGTTTTGGGGGGCAACGGGGCTACACCTTC
CASSFGGQRGYTF
>TRBV25-1|few|TRBD2|TRBJ2-1
TGTGCCAGCAGTGACTACGGGACTAGCGGGTCCAATGAGCAGTTCTTC
CASSDYGTSGSNEQFF
>TRBV12-3/TRBV12-4|.|.|TRBJ1-5
TGTGCCAGCAGTTTCTCAGGGGATCAGCCCCAGCATTTT
CASSFSGDQPQHF
>TRBV3-1|.|.|TRBJ1-2
TGTGCCAGCAGCCTTTCGGGACCCGAGAGTGGCTACACCTTC
CASSLSGPESGYTF
>TRBV14|.|TRBD1|TRBJ2-5
TGTGCCGGCAGCCAGGGGGACAGTCGAGAGACCCAGTACTTC
CAGSQGDSRETQYF
>TRBV20-1|few|.|TRBJ2-5
TGCAGTGCTAAGCGGACCAACCGCCAAGAGACCCAGTACTTC
CSAKRTNRQETQYF
>TRBV28|.|.|TRBJ1-4
TGTGCCAGCAGCATACCGGGATACGCTAATGAAAAACTGTTTTTT
CASSIPGYANEKLFF
>TRBV6-5|few|.|TRBJ1-3
TGTGCCAGCAGAGGCGGGACCTCCGGAAACACCATATATTTT
CASRGGTSGNTIYF
>TRBV9|few|TRBD2|TRBJ2-5
TGTGCCAGCAGCGGACCGGGACTAGGTATATCAGAGACCCAGTACTTC
CASSGPGLGISETQYF
>TRBV20-1|.|.|TRBJ2-7
TGCAGTGCTAGGGGCAGCTTCGACGAGCAGTACTTC
CSARGSFDEQYF
>TRBV5-1|.|.|TRBJ2-6
TGCGCCAGCAGCCCCAGGGGATACTCTGGGGCCAACGTCCTGACTTTC
CASSPRGYSGANVLTF
>TRBV20-1|many|TRBD2|TRBJ2-3
TGCAGTGCTAGTCGGGGTAGCGGGAGTGCAGATACGCAGTATTTT
CSASRGSGSADTQYF
>TRBV27|few|.|TRBJ2-3
TGTGCCAGCAGTTATGTGAGAACAGATACGCAGTATTTT
CASSYVRTDTQYF
>TRBV7-9|few|.|TRBJ2-6
TGTGCCAGCAGTCCTTGGGGTGTGGGCTCTGGGGCCAACGTCCTGACTTTC
CASSPWGVGSGANVLTF
>TRBV12-3/TRBV12-4|few|.|TRBJ2-1
TGTGCCAGCAGGGTTGGGGGCTACAATGAGCAGTTCTTC
CASRVGGYNEQFF
>TRBV20-1|few|.|TRBJ2-3
TGCAGTACCCGTAGCGGAGATACGCAGTATTTT
CSTRSGDTQYF
>TRBV5-1|many|TRBD2|TRBJ2-1
TGCGCCAGCAGCTTAGAAGCGGGGTCGTACAATGAGCAGTTCTTC
CASSLEAGSYNEQFF